This T cell receptor beta chain was recovered during a study of neurological immune-mediated disorders. Study-wide results and caveats: None of the CDR3 amino acid sequences found in expanded clones was shared across subjects. This suggests that the TCR-beta repertoires were private in all groups.

This clonotype was counted ten times or more. Its antigen is undetermined. Every sequencing run produced over 200 million TCR-beta sequences that came from 15-18 subjects. TCRdb re-derived calls from the 5' RACE reads in MiXCR, one entry per CDR3 protein. Here the sample spans about 46,000 distinct CDR3 sequences, 10% to 13% being singletons. V was shortened by 1 base and J by 5 bases, with 9 bases between the two germline ends. The V gene's germline CDR1 is SGHRS and CDR2 YFSETQ. The CDR3 runs to 13 residues. The origin of this receptor is a man aged 70 or older with HTLV-1-associated myelopathy (HAM/TSP). This chain joins TRBV5-1 and TRBJ2-5; maybe TRBD1 (5 bases). Sequencing was done on a sample of PBMCs. In DNA form, the CDR3 reads TGCGCCAGCAGCTTGACAGGATTGGAGACCCAGTACTTC. This gives the protein CASSLTGLETQYF.